This note documents a single T cell receptor beta chain sequence. Its cognate antigen is unknown. This sample is drawn from a study of cytomegalovirus exposure and HLA in healthy donors. In the study overall: Earlier, approximately 110 million unique TCR beta sequences were recovered from about 200 million T cells by an analysis. Whole-study findings and limits: The study listed some 160 cytomegalovirus-associated TCR beta chains. Some segments of the V type, notably TRBV6-2 and TRBV6-3, were excluded as indistinguishable.

In germline, CDR1 is SGHTA, CDR2 FQGNSA. V gave up 10 bases and J gave up 1 base; unmatched junction bases: 6. This CDR3 contains 14 residues. The PCR used 60 Vbeta and 13 Jbeta primers. The repertoire was sequenced with immunoSEQ multiplex PCR; TCRdb's copy has only in-frame clones and lacks some. This table has 150,000 to 200,000 clones, approximately 82% appearing once. Sequences were obtained from PBMCs. This TCR came from a woman aged 18-29 years in good health and CMV-seropositive. The rearrangement uses TRBV7-2 and TRBJ2-3, with 9 bases fitting TRBD2. CDR3: CAIRSSGGTDTQYF. The DNA for the CDR3 is TGTGCCATCCGCTCTAGCGGGGGCACAGATACGCAGTATTTT.